The 11 T cell receptor beta chains below come from one sample, sequenced in a study of blood T cell repertoires in COVID-19. Using immunoSEQ multiplex PCR, the repertoire was profiled, and TCRdb retains in-frame clones only, with some absent. The table records some 43,000 clones, about four fifths of them present only once. The specimen was peripheral blood. The receptors originated from a man in his forties or fifties with active COVID-19.

About this clone: Other DNA sequences in this specimen translate into the identical CDR3. The CDR3 nucleotides read TGTGCCAGCAGCCTCGGGTCCAGCCAAGAGACCCAGTACTTC. It codes for CASSLGSSQETQYF. This chain joins TRBV7-2 and TRBJ2-5; no reliable D call. Germline values: CDR1 SGHTA, CDR2 FQGNSA. The CDR3 spans 14 residues. The V gene lost 5 bases and the J gene lost 1 base, with 11 bases spanning the gap.

Notes on this clone: The sample contains more than one DNA sequence encoding this CDR3. V usage is TRBV19 and J usage is TRBJ2-1, with TRBD2 matching over 8 bases. This CDR3 contains 14 residues. V shed 1 base, J shed 7 bases, and the junction held 3 bases outside the gene matches. CDR1 is LNHDA, CDR2 SQIVND, per germline (reference sequence). The CDR3 sequence is CASSIAGGLNEQFF. CDR3 in DNA: TGTGCCAGTAGTATAGCGGGGGGGCTGAATGAGCAGTTCTTC.

This rearrangement joins TRBV5-6 to TRBJ2-5, with 8 bases matching TRBD2. The CDR3 totals 17 residues. Trimming cost V 0 bases and J 4 bases; bases outside gene matches: 11. The germline V gene has CDR1 SGHDT and CDR2 YYEEEE. The chain's CDR3 is CASSLVGGGRPRETQYF. CDR3 DNA sequence: TGTGCCAGCAGCTTGGTCGGCGGGGGGCGCCCCCGAGAGACCCAGTACTTC.

The chain uses TRBV7-2 and TRBJ1-6; no reliable D call. The CDR3 runs to 13 residues. Germline loops: CDR1 SGHTA, CDR2 FQGNSA. Trimming stripped 5 bases from V and 6 bases from J, with 8 bases between. The CDR3 coding sequence is TGTGCCAGCAGCACAGCCTTTAATTCACCCCTCCACTTT. It specifies CASSTAFNSPLHF.

This clone showed up just a few times. The gene calls are TRBV6-2 or TRBV6-3 and TRBJ2-5; perhaps TRBD2 as D (5 bases). CDR3 length: 14 residues. Between the trimmed V and J ends, which lost 2 bases and 5 bases, there was a span of 12 bases. Germline V gives CDR1 MNHEY, CDR2 SVGEGT. CDR3 region: CASSYEDGVETQYF. The CDR3 bases are TGTGCCAGCAGTTACGAGGACGGGGTGGAGACCCAGTACTTC.

CDR3 DNA: TGTGCCAGCAGCATTTTCGGGGGGAGCACAGATACGCAGTATTTT. Its translation is CASSIFGGSTDTQYF. The chain recombines TRBV6-5 with TRBJ2-3, with 7 bases lining up with TRBD2. Per germline, CDR1 MNHEY and CDR2 SVGAGI. Losses at the gene ends were 6 bases for V and 0 bases for J; bases not matched to a gene: 6. The CDR3 has 15 residues.

There are a few counts of this clone. The chain couples TRBV25-1 to TRBJ2-2; 7 nucleotides line up with TRBD1. Germline assignment: CDR1 MGHDK and CDR2 SYGVNS. V was clipped by 3 bases and J by 3 bases; unmatched bases: 4. This CDR3 has 15 residues. The CDR3 nucleotides read TGTGCCAGCAGTGACGGACAGGCTCACACCGGGGAGCTGTTTTTT. Protein sequence: CASSDGQAHTGELFF.

This clone was counted a single time. The gene calls are TRBV4-1 and TRBJ1-1; D is possibly TRBD1 (6 bases). Trimming stripped 6 bases from V and 1 base from J, with 18 bases between. This CDR3 is 16 amino acids long. Germline CDR1 and CDR2: MGHRA and YSYEKL. The CDR3 loop is CASRPTSGTTNTEAFF. CDR3 nucleotide sequence: TGCGCCAGCAGACCCACATCCGGGACAACGAACACTGAAGCTTTCTTT.

The V call is TRBV7-8, the J call TRBJ2-5, with a weak D call TRBD2 (5 bases). V lost 5 bases and J 5 bases, leaving 15 bases between the germline ends. The CDR3 has 14 amino acids. In germline, CDR1 is SGHVS, CDR2 FQNEAQ. This chain's CDR3 is CASSPTAGRETQYF. The CDR3 region has the DNA TGTGCCAGCAGCCCCACCGCGGGCCGGGAGACCCAGTACTTC. The full variable domain, with the rest looked up from reference TRBV7-8 and TRBJ2-5, is GAGVSQSPRYKVAKRGQDVALRCDPISGHVSLFWYQQALGQGPEFLTYFQNEAQLDKSGLPSDRFFAERPEGSVSTLKIQRTQQEDSAVYLCASSPTAGRETQYFGPGTRLLVL.

The CDR3 coding sequence is TGTGCCAGCAGCTTAGGGCAGGTTCCCTCCCAGTACTTC. It yields the protein CASSLGQVPSQYF. V and J are TRBV11-2 and TRBJ2-5; D remains unclear. The CDR3 spans 13 residues. CDR1 SGHAT and CDR2 FQNNGV come from the germline V gene. The V gene lost 1 base and the J gene lost 9 bases, with 12 bases spanning the gap.

The chain employs TRBV5-6 and TRBJ1-5; TRBD1 aligns across 9 bases. V lost 0 bases and J lost 5; bases outside the gene matches: 3. CDR1 and CDR2 from the germline V gene are SGHDT and YYEEEE. CDR3 length: 15 residues. The CDR3 DNA sequence: TGTGCCAGCAGCTTGGGACAGGGGGTACATCAGCCCCAGCATTTT. This gives the protein CASSLGQGVHQPQHF.